This entry concerns a single T cell receptor (beta chain). What it binds is unknown. The study ran its PCR with 60 Vbeta and 13 Jbeta primers. Here immunoSEQ multiplex PCR was the method, and the copy in TCRdb shows in-frame clones only, minus some. The repertoire holds more than 150,000 clones, 70% to 85% seen once, with about 1.3% in the top ten. This entry comes from a study of cytomegalovirus exposure and HLA in healthy donors. Study-wide points: The Asian-associated ancestry cluster reportedly had fewer N-insertions than the roughly 670-donor mean in a later analysis. Per published reports, the classifier diagnosed cytomegalovirus status with high specificity and sensitivity. The authors later linked a missense DCLRE1C variant to TCR beta V- and J-gene trimming. The records held CMV serostatus as the only immune exposure information.

This clonotype originated in a male donor in good health and CMV-seronegative. Sequenced sample: PBMCs.

The CDR3 nucleotides read TGTGCCAGCAGTGAACAAACTTGGACATCCCGGCGAGCTTTCTTT. Translated: CASSEQTWTSRRAFF. The chain recombines TRBV6-1 with TRBJ1-1; perhaps TRBD1 as D (5 bases). The germline gives CDR1 MNHNS, CDR2 SASEGT. The CDR3 is made up of 15 amino acids. The V and J ends lost 2 bases and 10 bases respectively, with 20 bases between them.